Following are 9 T cell receptor beta chains from one sample sequenced in a study of blood T cell repertoires in COVID-19. TCRdb's copy holds only in-frame clones and misses some; the assay was immunoSEQ multiplex PCR. The data show some 200,000 clones, roughly 80% seen once. Sample: peripheral blood. The source is a woman older than 75 with active or convalescent COVID-19.

This clone appeared a few times. The CDR3 spells CASSLSWTGGNSPLHF. The CDR3 nucleotides read TGTGCCAGCAGCTTGTCATGGACAGGGGGGAATTCACCCCTCCACTTT. V usage is TRBV5-5 and J usage is TRBJ1-6; 10 positions match TRBD1. The CDR3 has 16 residues. Germline CDR1 and CDR2: SGHKS and YYEKEE (reference sequence). The trim removed 1 base at V and 7 bases at J, leaving 5 bases unmatched. Based on the CDR3 plus reference TRBV5-5 and TRBJ1-6, the full variable domain is DAGVTQSPTHLIKTRGQQVTLRCSPISGHKSVSWYQQVLGQGPQFIFQYYEKEERGRGNFPDRFSARQFPNYSSELNVNALLLGDSALYLCASSLSWTGGNSPLHFGNGTRLTVT.

The V call is TRBV3-1 (or the pseudogene TRBV3-2), the J call TRBJ2-5; 12 bases are a match to TRBD2. The CDR3 has 15 amino acids. Trimming took 4 bases from V and 10 from J; bases not matched to a gene: 10. Looked up from germline, CDR1 is LGHDT and CDR2 is YNNKEL (reference sequence). CDR3 residues: CASSLPRTSGEVQYF. In nucleotides, the CDR3 is TGTGCCAGCAGCCTCCCCCGGACTAGCGGGGAGGTCCAGTACTTC.

V and J are TRBV2 and TRBJ1-1; D is uncertain. CDR1 and CDR2 (germline): SNHLY, FYNNEI. This CDR3 spans 13 amino acids. Trimming removed 9 bases from V and 3 bases from J, with 14 bases in between. The CDR3 region is CASIILPDTEAFF. The CDR3 DNA is TGTGCCAGTATCATTCTCCCGGACACTGAAGCTTTCTTT.

The rearrangement joins TRBV7-2 to TRBJ1-6, with D possibly being TRBD1 (5 bases). This CDR3 region has 17 residues. The V end was cut by 0 bases, the J end by 0 bases, with 9 bases between. CDR1 is SGHTA, CDR2 FQGNSA, per germline. The CDR3 bases are TGTGCCAGCAGCTTAGCAGGGGCCAGCTCCTATAATTCACCCCTCCACTTT. Amino acids: CASSLAGASSYNSPLHF.

The chain links TRBV24-1 to TRBJ2-1; D might be TRBD1 (6 bases). The ends were cut back, 4 bases at V and 9 bases at J, with 15 bases in the middle. CDR1 KGHDR and CDR2 SFDVKD come from the germline V gene. CDR3 length: 14 residues. CDR3 nucleotide sequence: TGTGCCACCAGTGACCCCGGCACAGGGTTTGAGCAGTTCTTC. The encoded protein is CATSDPGTGFEQFF.

The rearrangement joins TRBV19 to TRBJ2-1, with TRBD1 identical over 9 bases. Germline V gene lookup returns CDR1 LNHDA and CDR2 SQIVND (reference sequence). The CDR3 totals 15 residues. After removal of 6 bases from V and 7 bases from J, the junction contained 10 bases not matched to a gene. The CDR3 DNA reads TGTGCCAGTAGCCAAACAGGGGGCGCAGTTAATGAGCAGTTCTTC. This translates into CASSQTGGAVNEQFF.

This clone has only a few counts. The chain recombines TRBV19 with TRBJ2-3; 8 nucleotides match TRBD1. The V and J ends lost 3 bases and 2 bases, in that order; junction bases with no gene match: 7. The CDR3 totals 16 residues. The germline CDR1 and CDR2 sequences are LNHDA and SQIVND (reference sequence). The CDR3 sequence is CASSISGGGFTDTQYF. In DNA, the CDR3 is TGTGCCAGTAGTATTTCAGGGGGCGGTTTCACAGATACGCAGTATTTT.

The chain links TRBV21-1 to TRBJ1-1; the table gives TRBD1 as D, unverified against the DNA. TRBV21-1 is a pseudogene locus. The CDR3 runs to 15 residues. CDR3 in DNA: TGTGCCAGCACCTCGACAGGGGCTATGAACACTGAAGCTTTCTTT. Translated, it gives CASTSTGAMNTEAFF.

As for this clone: One end of the junction varies from germline; a read error may be responsible. The rearrangement links TRBV6-5 to TRBJ2-7; the match to TRBD1 covers 8 bases. Germline V lookup: CDR1 MNHEY, CDR2 SVGAGI. There are 15 residues in the CDR3. The CDR3 protein is CASSPAGTGNYDQYF. DNA of the CDR3: TGTGCCAGCAGTCCCGCAGGGACAGGAAACTACGATCAGTACTTC.